The 12 T cell receptor beta chains presented below share a single source sample, sequenced in a study of T cells in localized non-small cell lung cancer. Sequencing was performed with immunoSEQ multiplex PCR; in TCRdb, only in-frame clones are kept and a portion is missing. The sample carries 1,500 to 2,000 clones, 20% to 25% recorded once. The sequencing here drew on normal lung tissue next to the tumor, taken before any cancer treatment. These receptors all come from a female donor older than 55 with stage I squamous cell lung carcinoma.

The chain recombines TRBV19 with TRBJ2-3, with 9 positions matching TRBD2. The CDR3 runs to 16 residues. Trimming cost V 5 bases and J 4 bases; bases outside gene matches: 10. From germline, CDR1 is LNHDA and CDR2 SQIVND (reference sequence). In nucleotides, the CDR3 is TGTGCCAGTAGTTCGCGCGGGGGGGCCCATCCAGATACGCAGTATTTT. Protein product: CASSSRGGAHPDTQYF.

The chain links TRBV19 to TRBJ1-5, with 9 bases lining up with TRBD1. Germline loops: CDR1 LNHDA, CDR2 SQIVND (reference sequence). Germline trimming cut 5 bases from V and 6 bases from J; bases unmatched to any gene: 8. The CDR3 is 15 residues long. CDR3 sequence (DNA): TGTGCCAGTAGTGGCCGGACAGGGGTTGGTCAGCCCCAGCATTTT. As protein: CASSGRTGVGQPQHF.

This clone was counted only a few times. This rearrangement joins TRBV11-3 to TRBJ2-6, with 10 bases aligning to TRBD1. V was clipped by 5 bases and J by 0 bases; unmatched bases: 7. Per the germline V gene, CDR1 is SGHNT and CDR2 is YENEEA. This CDR3 comprises 18 residues. The CDR3 loop is CASSNRQGAFSGANVLTF. The CDR3 DNA sequence: TGTGCCAGCAGCAATCGACAGGGGGCCTTCTCTGGGGCCAACGTCCTGACTTTC. Full variable domain (outside the CDR3, taken from reference TRBV11-3 and TRBJ2-6): EAGVVQSPRYKIIEKKQPVAFWCNPISGHNTLYWYLQNLGQGPELLIRYENEEAVDDSQLPKDRFSAERLKGVDSTLKIQPAELGDSAVYLCASSNRQGAFSGANVLTFGAGSRLTVL.

In regard to this clone: The junction departs from the called germline gene at one end, perhaps through a read error. The CDR3 DNA reads TGTGCCATCAGTGGGGGACAGGGCGGAGCAGATACGCAGTATTTT. Translation gives CAISGGQGGADTQYF. The chain is built from TRBV6-8 and TRBJ2-3, with 9 bases lining up with TRBD1. The CDR3 runs to 15 residues. Germline CDR1 MNHGY, CDR2 SAAAGT.

The CDR3 coding sequence is TGTGCCTGGAGTGTAGAGGGGCCCAATACGCAGTATTTT. This gives the protein CAWSVEGPNTQYF. J is TRBJ2-3 and V is TRBV30, with D perhaps TRBD1 or TRBD2 (5 bases each). The CDR3 loop spans 13 amino acids. The germline V gene encodes CDR1 GTSNPN and CDR2 SVGIG (reference sequence). Deletions cut 0 bases from V and 7 bases from J, with 11 bases between.

This chain uses TRBV10-3 with TRBJ2-7; TRBD2 is a possible D gene (6 bases). Germline V gives CDR1 ENHRY, CDR2 SYGVKD. Trimming left V 1 base short and J 2 bases short, with 15 bases between. The CDR3 consists of 16 residues. The CDR3: CAISELAGTHAYEQYF. The DNA for the CDR3 is TGTGCCATCAGTGAGTTAGCCGGGACTCACGCCTACGAGCAGTACTTC.

The chain employs TRBV9 and TRBJ2-5; D possibly uses TRBD1 or TRBD2 (5 bases each). The germline gives CDR1 SGDLS, CDR2 YYNGEE. The CDR3 is 15 amino acids. V was clipped by 5 bases and J by 2 bases, with 16 bases between them. Here the CDR3 DNA reads TGTGCCAGCAGTAGCAGCCTCGAGGGGCAAGAGACCCAGTACTTC. The encoded protein is CASSSSLEGQETQYF.

By share of the sample, this clone is large. CDR3 protein: CASSKGTNTEAFF. CDR3 sequence (DNA): TGTGCCAGTAGTAAGGGGACGAACACTGAAGCTTTCTTT. The rearrangement uses TRBV19 and TRBJ1-1; perhaps TRBD1 as D (5 bases). Germline loops: CDR1 LNHDA, CDR2 SQIVND (reference sequence). The CDR3 length is 13 residues. Trimming took 4 bases from V and 1 from J, leaving 7 bases between them.

In this sample, this clone turned up a few times. The rearrangement links TRBV7-1 to TRBJ2-3; 9 bases align to TRBD2. TRBV7-1 is treated as an ORF (open reading frame) with a function not yet certain. The trim removed 4 bases at V and 1 base at J, leaving 12 bases unmatched. The CDR3 length is 18 residues. CDR3 protein: CASSLGRGGHDGTDTQYF. DNA of the CDR3: TGTGCCAGCAGCTTAGGGCGGGGGGGCCACGATGGCACAGATACGCAGTATTTT.

This clone was found a few times. A read error may account for a junction end that differs from germline. The chain couples TRBV5-1 to TRBJ2-6, with a tentative D call TRBD1 (5 bases). The CDR3 has 15 residues. CDR1 and CDR2 from the germline V gene are SGHRS and YFSETQ. CDR3 residues: CASNPGFPGANVLTF. The CDR3 nucleotides read TGCGCGAGCAATCCAGGGTTCCCTGGGGCCAACGTCCTGACTTTC. The full variable domain, completed using reference TRBV5-1 and TRBJ2-6, is KAGVTQTPRYLIKTRGQQVTLSCSPISGHRSVSWYQQTPGQGLQFLFEYFSETQRNKGNFPGRFSGRQFSNSRSEMNVSTLELGDSALYLCASNPGFPGANVLTFGAGSRLTVL.

In this sample, this clone turned up once. The J gene is TRBJ2-7, the V gene TRBV10-2; no clear D. V dropped 6 bases and J dropped 3 bases, with 12 bases sitting between them. The CDR3 is made up of 13 amino acids. CDR1 is WSHSY, CDR2 SAAADI, per germline. CDR3 DNA: TGCGCCAGCAGGGGTATAGTCAGCTACGAGCAGTACTTC. Protein sequence: CASRGIVSYEQYF.

By frequency in the sample, this clone is medium-sized. V and J are TRBV9 and TRBJ2-1; 12 nucleotides match TRBD2. The CDR3 consists of 16 residues. The trim removed 4 bases at V and 9 bases at J, leaving 11 bases unmatched. Germline loops: CDR1 SGDLS, CDR2 YYNGEE. CDR3 nucleotides: TGTGCCAGCAGCCCCCTAGCGGGGGGGCCGAAGGTTGAGCAGTTCTTC. This gives the protein CASSPLAGGPKVEQFF.